The 28 T cell receptor beta chains below were found in one sample sequenced in a study of blood T cell repertoires in COVID-19. Only in-frame clones appear in the TCRdb table, and some are missing; sequencing was by immunoSEQ multiplex PCR. The sample holds about 190,000 clones, roughly 84% seen once. Specimen: PBMCs or T cells enriched from blood (not recorded which). Receptors were obtained from a woman aged 30 to 39 who had recovered from COVID-19.

The chain uses TRBV10-3 and TRBJ2-1; 9 nucleotides match TRBD1. The CDR3 sequence is 16 residues long. V lost 4 bases and J lost 6; bases outside the gene matches: 10. Germline assignment: CDR1 ENHRY and CDR2 SYGVKD. Written as DNA, the CDR3 is TGTGCCATCAGTGCAATCACAGGGGGCACCGGCAATGAGCAGTTCTTC. Translated: CAISAITGGTGNEQFF.

V usage is TRBV28 and J usage is TRBJ2-5, with 8 bases aligning to TRBD2. This CDR3 is 15 amino acids long. V lost 3 bases to trimming and J lost 5 bases; unmatched junction nucleotides: 8. Germline values: CDR1 MDHEN, CDR2 SYDVKM. CDR3 nucleotides: TGTGCCAGCAGTTTTGACGGGAGGGCCGAGGAGACCCAGTACTTC. Its translation is CASSFDGRAEETQYF.

The rearrangement links TRBV29-1 to TRBJ2-3, with TRBD1 as a possible D gene (5 bases). V was trimmed by 6 bases and J by 2 bases, leaving 12 bases between them. The length of the CDR3 is 13 residues. CDR1 and CDR2 from the germline V gene are SQVTM and ANQGSEA. The CDR3 region is CSVRTPFTDTQYF. CDR3 coding DNA: TGCAGCGTCAGGACACCCTTCACAGATACGCAGTATTTT.

In this sample, this clone turned up many times. The CDR3 here is CASSPHRSTNEKLFF. The CDR3, as DNA: TGTGCCAGCTCACCTCACAGATCAACTAATGAAAAACTGTTTTTT. V usage is TRBV18 and J usage is TRBJ1-4; no definite D call. V lost 3 bases, J lost 0 bases, and 8 bases lay in between. Germline-derived CDR1 and CDR2 are KGHSH and LQKENI. The CDR3 spans 15 residues.

The J gene is TRBJ2-7, the V gene TRBV20-1; D unresolved. The length of the CDR3 is 11 residues. Germline CDR1 and CDR2: DFQATT and SNEGSKA (reference sequence). The V gene lost 0 bases and the J gene lost 6 bases, with 6 bases spanning the gap. CDR3 DNA: TGCAGTGCTAGAGAGTTATCCGAGCAGTACTTC. It codes for CSARELSEQYF.

The rearrangement links TRBV7-8 to TRBJ2-5; possible D gene TRBD2, 5 bases. Looked up from germline, CDR1 is SGHVS and CDR2 is FQNEAQ. Trimming cost V 8 bases and J 2 bases, with 6 bases left between them. This CDR3 is 11 amino acids long. The CDR3 DNA reads as TGTGCCAGCCGGGGACAAGAGACCCAGTACTTC. Residues: CASRGQETQYF. The full variable domain, rest sourced from reference TRBV7-8 and TRBJ2-5, is GAGVSQSPRYKVAKRGQDVALRCDPISGHVSLFWYQQALGQGPEFLTYFQNEAQLDKSGLPSDRFFAERPEGSVSTLKIQRTQQEDSAVYLCASRGQETQYFGPGTRLLVL.

This clone was found once. CDR3: CASSLAVAPSTDTQYF. In DNA, the CDR3 is TGCGCCAGCAGCTTGGCCGTAGCCCCGAGCACAGATACGCAGTATTTT. This chain links TRBV5-1 with TRBJ2-3; no definite D call. Trimming cost V 0 bases and J 0 bases, with 11 bases left between them. The length of the CDR3 is 16 residues. Germline-derived CDR1 and CDR2 are SGHRS and YFSETQ.

The chain carries TRBV4-2 and TRBJ1-4, with 7 nucleotides matching TRBD1. V lost 6 bases, J lost 8 bases, and 6 bases stayed unmatched. The germline gives CDR1 LGHNA, CDR2 YNFKEQ. The CDR3 extends over 13 amino acids. The CDR3 nucleotides read TGTGCCAGCAGACCGGGGACAGAAGAAAAACTGTTTTTT. It yields the protein CASRPGTEEKLFF.

This clone was picked up one time. V is TRBV5-1 and J is TRBJ2-7; 8 positions match TRBD1. V dropped 5 bases and J dropped 2; count of bases not matched to a gene: 6. CDR3 length equals 14 residues. Germline V gene data show CDR1 as SGHRS and CDR2 as YFSETQ. This chain's CDR3 is CASSLTGAAYEQYF. CDR3 in DNA: TGCGCCAGCAGTTTGACAGGGGCGGCCTACGAGCAGTACTTC.

This chain joins TRBV9 and TRBJ2-7, with TRBD2 matching 9 bases. The V gene end was trimmed by 1 base and the J gene end by 0 bases; junction bases not matched to a gene: 2. Germline CDR1 reads SGDLS; CDR2 reads YYNGEE. This CDR3 is built from 15 residues. The CDR3 nucleotides are TGTGCCAGCAGCGTAAATAGCGGGAGCTCCTACGAGCAGTACTTC. Residues: CASSVNSGSSYEQYF.

The V gene is TRBV18, the J gene TRBJ1-1; 7 nucleotides match TRBD1. The germline V gene encodes CDR1 KGHSH and CDR2 LQKENI. The CDR3 is 13 amino acids. The ends lost 3 bases at V and 3 bases at J; junction bases unmatched: 1. For the CDR3, the DNA is TGTGCCAGCTCACCCGGACAGGACACTGAAGCTTTCTTT. Translation: CASSPGQDTEAFF.

This sequence joins TRBV4-1 and TRBJ1-4, with TRBD1 matching over 8 bases. The germline gives CDR1 MGHRA, CDR2 YSYEKL. Trimming cost V 9 bases and J 6 bases; bases outside gene matches: 9. This CDR3 contains 14 residues. The CDR3 spells CASDFGTGDEKLFF. Here the CDR3 DNA reads TGCGCCAGTGACTTCGGGACAGGAGATGAAAAACTGTTTTTT.

The chain uses TRBV5-1 and TRBJ2-3; D not certain. V lost 1 base to trimming and J lost 6 bases, with 9 bases between them. Germline V gene sequence: CDR1 SGHRS, CDR2 YFSETQ. This CDR3 spans 13 amino acids. The DNA for the CDR3 is TGCGCCAGCAGCTTGCCGTTTTTGGATACGCAGTATTTT. Its translation is CASSLPFLDTQYF.

The rearrangement joins TRBV6-4 to TRBJ2-3; 11 nucleotides line up with TRBD2. Losses at the gene ends were 2 bases for V and 3 bases for J; bases not matched to a gene: 1. The germline V gene has CDR1 MRHNA and CDR2 SNTAGT. The CDR3 extends over 15 amino acids. The CDR3 region has the DNA TGTGCCAGCAGTGACGGGACTAGCGGTACAGATACGCAGTATTTT. Its protein product is CASSDGTSGTDTQYF.

The gene calls are TRBV7-2 and TRBJ2-7, with TRBD1 matching over 7 bases. The CDR3 loop spans 14 amino acids. Unmatched junction bases numbered 4, after V lost 1 base and J lost 4 bases. Germline V lookup: CDR1 SGHTA, CDR2 FQGNSA. In nucleotides, the CDR3 is TGTGCCAGCAGCTTAGGGACAGGCACTTACGAGCAGTACGTC. Translating it yields CASSLGTGTYEQYV.

The chain carries TRBV7-9 and TRBJ2-3; 12 positions match TRBD2. The CDR3 has 19 residues. V was clipped by 5 bases and J by 2 bases; unmatched bases: 14. Germline CDR1 and CDR2: SEHNR and FQNEAQ (reference sequence). The chain's CDR3 is CASSLPGPSGGAPTDTQYF. The CDR3 coding sequence is TGTGCCAGCAGCCTCCCCGGTCCTAGCGGGGGGGCCCCCACAGATACGCAGTATTTT.

The chain couples TRBV19 to TRBJ1-2; 7 bases agree with TRBD1. V was clipped by 4 bases and J by 1 base; unmatched bases: 3. Per germline, CDR1 LNHDA and CDR2 SQIVND (reference sequence). This CDR3 contains 14 residues. The CDR3 nucleotides read TGTGCCAGTAGTACGGACAGGTTTAACTATGGCTACACCTTC. Translating gives CASSTDRFNYGYTF.

The rearrangement joins TRBV29-1 to TRBJ1-3; no firm D call. Per the germline V gene, CDR1 is SQVTM and CDR2 is ANQGSEA. The CDR3 spans 10 residues. V lost 7 bases and J 4 bases, leaving 5 bases between the germline ends. CDR3 sequence reads: CSAQGNTIYF. CDR3 nucleotides: TGCAGCGCACAGGGAAACACCATATATTTT.

Turning to this clone: Other DNA sequences of this sample code for an identical CDR3. The CDR3 is CASSTSGTYNEQFF. The CDR3 nucleotides are TGTGCCAGCAGTACTTCAGGGACCTACAATGAGCAGTTCTTC. The chain combines TRBV28 with TRBJ2-1, with D possibly TRBD1 on 5 matching bases. This CDR3 comprises 14 residues. The germline V gene has CDR1 MDHEN and CDR2 SYDVKM. Trimming took 5 bases from V and 2 from J, leaving 10 bases between them. The full variable domain, its missing parts supplied by reference TRBV28 and TRBJ2-1, is DVKVTQSSRYLVKRTGEKVFLECVQDMDHENMFWYRQDPGLGLRLIYFSYDVKMKEKGDIPEGYSVSREKKERFSLILESASTNQTSMYLCASSTSGTYNEQFFGPGTRLTVL.

This clone was detected a few times. The chain couples TRBV24-1 to TRBJ2-1; D is possibly TRBD1 (6 bases). Between the trimmed V and J ends, which lost 6 bases and 7 bases, there was a span of 24 bases. The CDR3 is 17 amino acids. Germline V gives CDR1 KGHDR, CDR2 SFDVKD. This CDR3 reads CATSPSKGQGIRNEQFF. In DNA, the CDR3 is TGTGCCACCAGTCCCTCGAAGGGGCAGGGGATTAGGAATGAGCAGTTCTTC.

The rearrangement links TRBV7-2 to TRBJ1-2; 12 bases map to TRBD1. CDR3 length: 16 amino acids. Trimming at V came to 1 base and at J to 7 bases, leaving 7 bases not matched to a gene. The germline CDR1 and CDR2 sequences are SGHTA and FQGNSA. The CDR3 bases are TGTGCCAGCAGCTTAGGGGGACAGGGGGCGATGGGTGGCTACACCTTC. Residues: CASSLGGQGAMGGYTF.

The V gene is TRBV19, the J gene TRBJ2-1; 7 nucleotides match TRBD1. With V trimmed by 1 base and J by 7 bases, 7 bases remained unmatched. The CDR3 totals 15 residues. Per the germline V gene, CDR1 is LNHDA and CDR2 is SQIVND (reference sequence). For the CDR3, the DNA is TGTGCCAGTAGTATAGGAAGGGGGCGCCTGAATGAGCAGTTCTTC. This translates into CASSIGRGRLNEQFF.

This chain joins TRBV19 and TRBJ1-2, with 7 bases matching TRBD1. The CDR3 consists of 16 residues. With V trimmed by 3 bases and J by 3 bases, 10 bases remained unmatched. Germline values: CDR1 LNHDA, CDR2 SQIVND (reference sequence). CDR3 coding DNA: TGTGCCAGTAGTATTTTTCTTATGGGACAGTACTATGGCTACACCTTC. This translates into CASSIFLMGQYYGYTF.

This clone has only one observation. The J gene is TRBJ2-3, the V gene TRBV19; the D gene is possibly TRBD2 (7 bases). This CDR3 is 17 amino acids long. The ends were cut back, 3 bases at V and 4 bases at J, with 20 bases in the middle. Germline values: CDR1 LNHDA, CDR2 SQIVND (reference sequence). CDR3 bases: TGTGCCAGTAGTATTGCTCAGGGGAGGGGGGCTGCAGATACGCAGTATTTT. Its translation: CASSIAQGRGAADTQYF. Combining the CDR3 with reference TRBV19 and TRBJ2-3 gives the whole variable domain DGGITQSPKYLFRKEGQNVTLSCEQNLNHDAMYWYRQDPGQGLRLIYYSQIVNDFQKGDIAEGYSVSREKKESFPLTVTSAQKNPTAFYLCASSIAQGRGAADTQYFGPGTRLTVL.

V gene TRBV4-2 combines with J gene TRBJ2-3; 11 bases match TRBD2. The CDR3 consists of 16 residues. CDR1 is LGHNA, CDR2 YNFKEQ, per germline. V lost 2 bases, J lost 3 bases, and 4 bases stayed unmatched. CDR3 residues: CASSQLAGGATDTQYF. CDR3 nucleotides: TGTGCCAGCAGCCAACTAGCGGGGGGAGCTACAGATACGCAGTATTTT.

The gene calls are TRBV4-1 and TRBJ2-7; D ambiguous. Deletions cut 1 base from V and 3 bases from J, with 19 bases between. CDR1 and CDR2 from the germline V gene are MGHRA and YSYEKL. The CDR3 is 17 residues long. The CDR3 coding sequence is TGCGCCAGCAGCCAAGGAGCCAAGAAGCCTAACCACTACGAGCAGTACGTC. Its translation is CASSQGAKKPNHYEQYV.

This chain links TRBV28 with TRBJ2-7, with TRBD2 identical over 8 bases. Germline loops: CDR1 MDHEN, CDR2 SYDVKM. The junction had 9 bases not matched to a gene; V was cut back by 6 bases and J by 2 bases. The length of the CDR3 is 15 residues. The DNA for the CDR3 is TGTGCCAGCAGGCCCCGGGGGGGGGCCCCCTACGAGCAGTACGTC. Protein sequence: CASRPRGGAPYEQYV.

CDR3 sequence reads: CASSEDRGHYNEQFF. The CDR3 coding sequence is TGTGCCAGCAGTGAGGACAGGGGGCACTACAATGAGCAGTTCTTC. The chain is built from TRBV6-1 and TRBJ2-1; 11 bases agree with TRBD1. This CDR3 spans 15 amino acids. J lost 3 bases, V lost 3 bases, and 1 base had no gene match. CDR1 is MNHNS, CDR2 SASEGT, per germline.